This T cell receptor beta chain was profiled in a study of CD8 T cells in ankylosing spondylitis. Quantitative 5'-RACE with molecular barcodes produced the TCR beta libraries. MiXCR was run by TCRdb on the 5' RACE reads, yielding one entry per CDR3 protein. Of 390,000 or so distinct CDR3 sequences detected, 20% to 25% appear once; the ten largest clones hold less than 20%. This clonotype was counted between two and nine times. Antigen specificity is unknown. Findings of the study overall: A number of the motif variants had already been described in reactive arthritis synovial fluid and blood. Characteristic of ankylosing spondylitis blood, it appeared, was a TCR beta motif comprising 7 to 9 highly homologous variants.

This CDR3 has 13 residues. Germline V lookup: CDR1 MDHEN, CDR2 SYDVKM. V gave up 4 bases and J gave up 2 bases, with 9 bases separating them. The chain links TRBV28 to TRBJ2-7, with D hard to call. The sequenced sample consisted of blood, either unsorted or a sorted T cell fraction (not recorded which). The TCR comes from a male donor with ankylosing spondylitis. CDR3 sequence: CASSSTPTYEQYF. The DNA for the CDR3 is TGTGCCAGCAGTTCGACTCCTACCTACGAGCAGTACTTC.